Included here is one TCR beta chain sequence, with context. This sample is drawn from a study of blood T cell repertoires in COVID-19. Turning to the study itself: Acute and convalescent COVID-19 specimens originated in the United States, Italy and Spain.

Repertoires were generated with immunoSEQ multiplex PCR, while TCRdb's copy carries only in-frame clones and drops some. The table lists hundreds of thousands of clones, roughly 88% of them singletons. Looked up from germline, CDR1 is SGHNT and CDR2 is YYREEE (reference sequence). The CDR3 has 14 residues. Trimming took 4 bases from V and 10 from J; bases not matched to a gene: 3. The chain joins TRBV5-4 to TRBJ2-2, with 14 bases matching TRBD2. This receptor was obtained from a man older than 75 with acute or convalescent COVID-19. Sequenced: peripheral blood. The CDR3 sequence: CASSPGLAGEELFF. CDR3 nucleotide sequence: TGTGCCAGCAGCCCGGGACTAGCGGGAGAGGAGCTGTTTTTT.